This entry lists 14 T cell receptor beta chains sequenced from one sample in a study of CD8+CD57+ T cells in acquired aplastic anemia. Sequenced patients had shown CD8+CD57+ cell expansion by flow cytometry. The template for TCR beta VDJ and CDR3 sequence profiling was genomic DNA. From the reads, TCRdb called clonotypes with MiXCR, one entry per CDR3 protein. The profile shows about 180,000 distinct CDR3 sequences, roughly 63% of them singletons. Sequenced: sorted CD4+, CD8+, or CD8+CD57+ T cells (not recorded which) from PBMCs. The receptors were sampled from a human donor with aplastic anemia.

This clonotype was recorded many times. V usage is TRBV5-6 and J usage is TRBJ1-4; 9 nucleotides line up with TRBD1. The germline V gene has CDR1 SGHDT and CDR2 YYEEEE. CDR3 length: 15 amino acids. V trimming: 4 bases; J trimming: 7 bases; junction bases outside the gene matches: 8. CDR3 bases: TGTGCCAGCAGCCTGGAGGGACAGGGTGGTGAAAAACTGTTTTTT. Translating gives CASSLEGQGGEKLFF.

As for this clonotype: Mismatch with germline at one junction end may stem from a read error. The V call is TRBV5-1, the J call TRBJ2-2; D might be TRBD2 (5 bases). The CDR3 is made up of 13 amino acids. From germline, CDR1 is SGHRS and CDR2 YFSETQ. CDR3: CASSLMSTGELFF. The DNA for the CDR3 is TGCGCCAGCAGCTTGATGTCCACCGGGGAGTTGTTTTTT.

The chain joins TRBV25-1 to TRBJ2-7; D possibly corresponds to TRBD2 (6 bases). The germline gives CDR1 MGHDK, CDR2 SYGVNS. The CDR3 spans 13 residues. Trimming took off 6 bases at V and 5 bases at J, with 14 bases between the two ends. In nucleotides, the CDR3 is TGTGCCAGCAGACCACTCCGGGGGAACGAGCAGTACTTC. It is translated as CASRPLRGNEQYF.

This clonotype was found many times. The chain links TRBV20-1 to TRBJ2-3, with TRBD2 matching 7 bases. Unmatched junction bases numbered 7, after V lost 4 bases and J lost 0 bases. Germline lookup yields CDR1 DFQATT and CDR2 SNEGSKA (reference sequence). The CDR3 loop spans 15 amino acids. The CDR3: CSATERGASTDTQYF. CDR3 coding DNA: TGCAGTGCTACCGAGCGGGGCGCTAGCACAGATACGCAGTATTTT.

In nucleotides, the CDR3 is TGTGCCAGCAGCTCCCATACGGGGTACGAGCAGTACTTC. This encodes CASSSHTGYEQYF. V usage is TRBV7-8 and J usage is TRBJ2-7, with a tentative D call TRBD2 (5 bases). V lost 4 bases, J lost 4 bases, and 11 bases lay in between. Germline values: CDR1 SGHVS, CDR2 FQNEAQ. The CDR3 loop spans 13 amino acids.

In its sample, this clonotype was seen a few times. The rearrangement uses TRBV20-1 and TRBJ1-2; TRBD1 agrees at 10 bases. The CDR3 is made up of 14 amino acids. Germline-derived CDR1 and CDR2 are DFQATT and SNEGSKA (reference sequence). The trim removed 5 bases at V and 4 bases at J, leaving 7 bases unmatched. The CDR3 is CSASDRGHGYGYTF. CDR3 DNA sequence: TGCAGTGCTTCTGACAGGGGGCATGGCTATGGCTACACCTTC.

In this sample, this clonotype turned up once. The CDR3 DNA follows: TGTGCCAGCAGCGTAGGGACAGTGGGGAACTACAATGAGCAGTTCTTC. Translated: CASSVGTVGNYNEQFF. The chain has TRBV9 and TRBJ2-1; D is possibly TRBD1 (6 bases). The CDR3 is 16 residues long. Trimming left V 0 bases short and J 3 bases short, with 13 bases between. Germline values: CDR1 SGDLS, CDR2 YYNGEE.

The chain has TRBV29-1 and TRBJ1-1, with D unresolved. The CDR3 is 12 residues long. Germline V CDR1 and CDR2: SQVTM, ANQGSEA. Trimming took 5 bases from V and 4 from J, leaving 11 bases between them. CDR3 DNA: TGCAGCGTTAACTCCGGCGGCACTGAAGCTTTCTTT. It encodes CSVNSGGTEAFF.

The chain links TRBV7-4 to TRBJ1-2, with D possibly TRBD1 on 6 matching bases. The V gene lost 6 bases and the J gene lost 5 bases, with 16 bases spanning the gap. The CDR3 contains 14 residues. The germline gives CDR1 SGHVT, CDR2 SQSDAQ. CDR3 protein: CASSPRTETYGYTF. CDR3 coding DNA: TGTGCCAGCAGTCCTAGGACAGAGACGTATGGCTACACCTTC. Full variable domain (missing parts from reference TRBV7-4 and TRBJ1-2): GAGVSQSPRYKVAKRGRDVALRCDSISGHVTLYWYRQTLGQGSEVLTYSQSDAQRDKSGRPSGRFSAERPERSVSTLKIQRTEQGDSAVYLCASSPRTETYGYTFGSGTRLTVV.

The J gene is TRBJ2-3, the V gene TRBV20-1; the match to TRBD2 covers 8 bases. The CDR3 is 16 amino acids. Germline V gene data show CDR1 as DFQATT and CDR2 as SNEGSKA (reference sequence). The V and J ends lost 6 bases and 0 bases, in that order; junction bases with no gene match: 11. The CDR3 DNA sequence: TGCAGTGCCTGCGACACTAGCGGAGCTAGCACAGATACGCAGTATTTT. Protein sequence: CSACDTSGASTDTQYF.

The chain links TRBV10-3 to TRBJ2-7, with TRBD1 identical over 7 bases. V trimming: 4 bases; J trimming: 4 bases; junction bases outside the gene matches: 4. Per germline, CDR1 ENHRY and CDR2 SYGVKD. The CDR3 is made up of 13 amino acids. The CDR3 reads CAISAGTAYEQYF. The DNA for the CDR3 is TGTGCCATCAGTGCCGGGACAGCTTACGAGCAGTACTTC.

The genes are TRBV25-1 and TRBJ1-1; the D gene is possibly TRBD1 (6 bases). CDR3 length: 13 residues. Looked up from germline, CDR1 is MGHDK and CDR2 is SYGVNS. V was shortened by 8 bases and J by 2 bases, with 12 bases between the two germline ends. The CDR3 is CASWAGANTEAFF. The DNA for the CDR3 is TGTGCCAGCTGGGCAGGGGCTAACACTGAAGCTTTCTTT.

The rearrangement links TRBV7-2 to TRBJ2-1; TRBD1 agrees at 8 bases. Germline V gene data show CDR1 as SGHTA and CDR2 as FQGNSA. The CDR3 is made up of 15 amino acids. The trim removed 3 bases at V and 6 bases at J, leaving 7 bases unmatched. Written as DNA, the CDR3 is TGTGCCAGCAGCTTTTCCAGGACAGGGATCAATGAGCAGTTCTTC. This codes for CASSFSRTGINEQFF.

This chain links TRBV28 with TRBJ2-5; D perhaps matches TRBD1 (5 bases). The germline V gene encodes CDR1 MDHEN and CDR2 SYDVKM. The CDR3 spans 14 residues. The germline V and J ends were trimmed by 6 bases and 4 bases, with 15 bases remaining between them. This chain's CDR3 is CASSSQGSRETQYF. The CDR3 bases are TGTGCCAGCAGCTCCCAGGGAAGTAGAGAGACCCAGTACTTC.